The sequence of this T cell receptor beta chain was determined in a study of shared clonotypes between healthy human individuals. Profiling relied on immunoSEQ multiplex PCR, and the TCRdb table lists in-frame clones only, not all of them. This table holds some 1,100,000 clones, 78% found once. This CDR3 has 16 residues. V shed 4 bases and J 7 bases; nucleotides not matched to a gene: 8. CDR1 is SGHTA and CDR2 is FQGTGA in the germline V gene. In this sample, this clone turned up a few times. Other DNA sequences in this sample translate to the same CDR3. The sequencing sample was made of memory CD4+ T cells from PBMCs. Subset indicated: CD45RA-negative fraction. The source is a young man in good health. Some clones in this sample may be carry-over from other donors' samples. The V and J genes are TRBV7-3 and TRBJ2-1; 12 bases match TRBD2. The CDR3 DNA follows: TGTGCCAGCAGCTCCCCCGGGACTAGCGGGTCGAATGAGCAGTTCTTC. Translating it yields CASSSPGTSGSNEQFF.